Following are 26 T cell receptor beta chains from one sample sequenced in a study of blood T cell repertoires in COVID-19. Measured with immunoSEQ multiplex PCR; TCRdb has only the in-frame clones, and not every one. The data hold some 250,000 clones, with roughly nine tenths observed a single time. Material for sequencing was peripheral blood. The receptors shown here come from a man aged 55 to 70 with acute or convalescent COVID-19.

This chain links TRBV9 with TRBJ2-7; TRBD2 agrees at 9 bases. Unmatched junction bases numbered 12, after V lost 0 bases and J lost 5 bases. Germline V gene sequence: CDR1 SGDLS, CDR2 YYNGEE. This CDR3 has 17 residues. CDR3 nucleotide sequence: TGTGCCAGCAGCGTAGATCCGGCGGGAGGGCCTAAAAACGAGCAGTACTTC. As protein: CASSVDPAGGPKNEQYF.

The chain couples TRBV20-1 to TRBJ2-7; no definite D call. The CDR3 consists of 10 residues. Per germline, CDR1 DFQATT and CDR2 SNEGSKA (reference sequence). The ends were cut back, 8 bases at V and 4 bases at J, with 9 bases in the middle. CDR3 amino acids: CSIQPYEQYF. In nucleotides, the CDR3 is TGCAGTATACAGCCTTACGAGCAGTACTTC.

The gene calls are TRBV7-3 and TRBJ2-2; the match to TRBD2 covers 8 bases. The CDR3 covers 20 residues. Germline CDR1 and CDR2: SGHTA and FQGTGA. J was trimmed by 4 bases and V by 3 bases; bases with no gene match: 19. Here the CDR3 reads CASSLDGGLGFSSGTGELFF. The CDR3 DNA is TGTGCCAGCAGCTTGGATGGGGGACTAGGGTTTTCGTCGGGCACCGGGGAGCTGTTTTTT.

The chain employs TRBV2 and TRBJ2-2, with TRBD2 matching 12 bases. The CDR3 is 16 amino acids. Trimming removed 6 bases from V and 9 bases from J; junction bases left unmatched: 11. Germline lookup yields CDR1 SNHLY and CDR2 FYNNEI. The CDR3 sequence: CASSRMGLAGGWELFF. DNA for the CDR3: TGTGCCAGCAGCAGGATGGGACTAGCGGGTGGGTGGGAGCTGTTTTTT.

V gene TRBV19 combines with J gene TRBJ1-4; TRBD1 aligns across 10 bases. CDR1 is LNHDA and CDR2 is SQIVND in the germline V gene (reference sequence). J gave up 0 bases and V 10 bases, and 5 bases lay outside the gene matches. The CDR3 extends over 15 amino acids. The DNA of the CDR3 is TGTGCCACTCGGGACAGGGGCACAACTAATGAAAAACTGTTTTTT. Translated: CATRDRGTTNEKLFF.

The V call is TRBV12-3 or TRBV12-4, the J call TRBJ2-5; TRBD1 aligns across 7 bases. The CDR3 covers 12 residues. Trimming removed 6 bases from V and 9 bases from J; junction bases left unmatched: 7. The chain's CDR3 is CASSSTGPAQYF. The CDR3 nucleotides read TGTGCCAGCAGCTCGACAGGGCCCGCCCAGTACTTC.

The chain has TRBV4-2 and TRBJ2-5, with TRBD2 matching over 13 bases. V dropped 1 base and J dropped 4; count of bases not matched to a gene: 3. CDR1 and CDR2 (germline): LGHNA, YNFKEQ. The CDR3 has 16 residues. The CDR3 loop is CASSQVLAGGGETQYF. The CDR3 bases are TGTGCCAGCAGCCAAGTACTAGCGGGAGGGGGAGAGACCCAGTACTTC.

This clone was counted only a few times. The rearrangement joins TRBV5-1 to TRBJ1-2, with D hard to call. The CDR3 covers 13 residues. Germline values: CDR1 SGHRS, CDR2 YFSETQ. V lost 0 bases and J lost 8, with 11 bases in between. CDR3 sequence reads: CASSLAAGAGYTF. CDR3 nucleotides: TGCGCCAGCAGCTTGGCGGCAGGCGCGGGCTACACCTTC.

J is TRBJ1-2 and V is TRBV7-2; the D is unclear. CDR1 is SGHTA, CDR2 FQGNSA, per germline. The CDR3 has 13 amino acids. V lost 5 bases, J lost 7 bases, and 14 bases lay in between. CDR3 residues: CASSDRGSVGYTF. The CDR3, as DNA: TGTGCCAGCAGCGACCGAGGGAGCGTTGGCTACACCTTC.

The chain carries TRBV7-2 and TRBJ1-5, with a tentative D call TRBD1 (6 bases). In germline, CDR1 is SGHTA, CDR2 FQGNSA. This CDR3 is built from 17 residues. With 0 bases removed from V and 0 bases from J, the gap between germline ends came to 12 bases. CDR3 sequence reads: CASSLARTAYSNQPQHF. For the CDR3, the DNA is TGTGCCAGCAGCTTAGCGAGGACAGCATATAGCAATCAGCCCCAGCATTTT.

The J gene is TRBJ1-5, the V gene TRBV30; maybe TRBD1 (6 bases). The CDR3 totals 15 residues. Per germline, CDR1 GTSNPN and CDR2 SVGIG (reference sequence). The V end was cut by 6 bases, the J end by 4 bases, with 19 bases between. CDR3 residues: CACDNGGVGNQPQHF. CDR3 DNA sequence: TGTGCCTGTGACAATGGGGGCGTGGGGAATCAGCCCCAGCATTTT.

The chain links TRBV28 to TRBJ1-1, with 9 positions matching TRBD1. V shed 2 bases, J shed 1 base, and the junction held 8 bases outside the gene matches. The germline CDR1 and CDR2 sequences are MDHEN and SYDVKM. The CDR3 loop spans 17 amino acids. The CDR3: CASSLLTGGGSNTEAFF. Written as DNA, the CDR3 is TGTGCCAGCAGTTTACTGACAGGGGGAGGTTCGAACACTGAAGCTTTCTTT.

The V and J genes are TRBV3-1 (or the pseudogene TRBV3-2) and TRBJ1-1; D is undetermined. The germline V gene has CDR1 LGHDT and CDR2 YNNKEL (reference sequence). Between the trimmed V and J ends, which lost 3 bases and 11 bases, there was a span of 10 bases. The CDR3 extends over 11 amino acids. The CDR3 is CASSHTSTAFF. For the CDR3, the DNA is TGTGCCAGCAGCCATACATCCACCGCTTTCTTT.

The chain couples TRBV10-3 to TRBJ2-7; TRBD1 might be the D (6 bases). V was shortened by 6 bases and J by 10 bases, with 13 bases between the two germline ends. CDR3 length: 11 residues. CDR1 is ENHRY and CDR2 is SYGVKD in the germline V gene. The CDR3 sequence is CAIRTGTEQYF. The CDR3 coding sequence is TGTGCCATCAGGACAGGAACCGAACAGTACTTC.

This clone was observed at least ten times. V gene TRBV27 combines with J gene TRBJ2-3; TRBD2 matches at 10 bases. V shed 4 bases and J 1 base; nucleotides not matched to a gene: 5. Germline assignment: CDR1 MNHEY and CDR2 SMNVEV (reference sequence). This CDR3 has 16 residues. The CDR3 nucleotides are TGTGCCAGCAGTTCGTGGGGGACTAGCGGCACAGATACGCAGTATTTT. Encoded protein: CASSSWGTSGTDTQYF.

The rearrangement joins TRBV7-2 to TRBJ2-7; no definite D call. Germline CDR1 SGHTA, CDR2 FQGNSA. The V end was cut by 1 base, the J end by 2 bases, with 9 bases between. The CDR3 covers 14 residues. In DNA form, the CDR3 reads TGTGCCAGCAGCTTAGAAACTCTTACCTACGAGCAGTACTTC. It encodes CASSLETLTYEQYF.

V gene TRBV3-1 (or the pseudogene TRBV3-2) combines with J gene TRBJ2-5; TRBD1 matches 7 bases. V was clipped by 3 bases and J by 3 bases; unmatched bases: 10. Germline lookup yields CDR1 LGHDT and CDR2 YNNKEL (reference sequence). The length of the CDR3 is 16 residues. The CDR3 DNA reads as TGTGCCAGCAGCCATCGGGGACAGCGAGGAAAAGAGACCCAGTACTTC. Its protein is CASSHRGQRGKETQYF.

The rearrangement links TRBV3-1 (or the pseudogene TRBV3-2) to TRBJ2-6; 11 bases align to TRBD2. Germline V gene sequence: CDR1 LGHDT, CDR2 YNNKEL (reference sequence). V lost 6 bases to trimming and J lost 2 bases; unmatched junction nucleotides: 6. This CDR3 contains 17 residues. Written as DNA, the CDR3 is TGTGCCAGCAGTCGTAGCGGGAGGGTCGCTGGGGCCAACGTCCTGACTTTC. It yields the protein CASSRSGRVAGANVLTF.

The genes are TRBV14 and TRBJ2-4, with TRBD2 as a possible D gene (6 bases). Germline CDR1 is SGHDN and CDR2 is FVKESK. V lost 0 bases and J 4 bases, leaving 7 bases between the germline ends. This CDR3 spans 14 amino acids. In nucleotides, the CDR3 is TGTGCCAGCAGCCAAGAGGAGGGGAAAAACATTCAGTACTTC. It is translated as CASSQEEGKNIQYF.

The rearrangement joins TRBV7-8 to TRBJ1-3, with D unclear. V lost 1 base to trimming and J lost 2 bases, with 12 bases between them. CDR1 is SGHVS, CDR2 FQNEAQ, per germline. The CDR3 has 16 amino acids. CDR3 in DNA: TGTGCCAGCAGCTTAGTGGGGAGTACACCTGGAAACACCATATATTTT. Translated: CASSLVGSTPGNTIYF.

The chain is built from TRBV12-3 or TRBV12-4 and TRBJ1-2; 8 positions match TRBD1. V was clipped by 5 bases and J by 12 bases; unmatched bases: 8. This CDR3 region has 12 residues. The DNA for the CDR3 is TGTGCCAGCAGTAAAGGGACAGGTTCAAACACCTTC. Its translation is CASSKGTGSNTF.

This clone was detected once. The V and J genes are TRBV11-1 and TRBJ1-1; D is perhaps TRBD1 (5 bases). Per the germline V gene, CDR1 is SGHAT and CDR2 is FQDESV (reference sequence). This CDR3 spans 16 amino acids. Trimming pared 4 bases from V and 0 bases from J, leaving 15 bases between. The CDR3 sequence is CASSSTGTYMNTEAFF. The CDR3 DNA follows: TGTGCCAGCAGCTCCACCGGGACTTACATGAACACTGAAGCTTTCTTT.

This clone was counted between two and nine times. The gene calls are TRBV7-2 and TRBJ1-6; no firm D call. Trimming took 5 bases from V and 6 from J, leaving 17 bases between them. The CDR3 length is 16 residues. Germline values: CDR1 SGHTA, CDR2 FQGNSA. CDR3 loop: CASSPHPGVSNSPLHF. The CDR3 DNA reads as TGTGCCAGCAGCCCACACCCCGGGGTTAGTAATTCACCCCTCCACTTT.

The chain uses TRBV28 and TRBJ2-7, with 14 bases aligning to TRBD2. The germline V gene has CDR1 MDHEN and CDR2 SYDVKM. The CDR3 has 14 residues. Trimming at V came to 6 bases and at J to 5 bases, leaving 3 bases not matched to a gene. CDR3 DNA sequence: TGTGCCAGCAGGCTGGGACTAGCGGGAGACGAGCAGTACTTC. Its protein is CASRLGLAGDEQYF.

The chain recombines TRBV7-2 with TRBJ1-5, with 10 nucleotides matching TRBD1. V was clipped by 5 bases and J by 2 bases; unmatched bases: 9. This CDR3 is 17 amino acids long. The germline V gene has CDR1 SGHTA and CDR2 FQGNSA. The CDR3 reads CASSPDRGRGGNQPQHF. DNA for the CDR3: TGTGCCAGCAGCCCGGACAGGGGGAGGGGGGGCAATCAGCCCCAGCATTTT.

This clone was seen a single time. The chain has TRBV19 and TRBJ1-1; D remains unclear. Trimming left V 3 bases short and J 4 bases short, with 12 bases between. CDR1 and CDR2 from the germline V gene are LNHDA and SQIVND (reference sequence). The CDR3 length is 14 residues. CDR3 region: CASSMTARGTEAFF. The CDR3 DNA reads TGTGCCAGTAGTATGACGGCGCGGGGCACTGAAGCTTTCTTT. The full variable domain, completed using reference TRBV19 and TRBJ1-1, is DGGITQSPKYLFRKEGQNVTLSCEQNLNHDAMYWYRQDPGQGLRLIYYSQIVNDFQKGDIAEGYSVSREKKESFPLTVTSAQKNPTAFYLCASSMTARGTEAFFGQGTRLTVV.